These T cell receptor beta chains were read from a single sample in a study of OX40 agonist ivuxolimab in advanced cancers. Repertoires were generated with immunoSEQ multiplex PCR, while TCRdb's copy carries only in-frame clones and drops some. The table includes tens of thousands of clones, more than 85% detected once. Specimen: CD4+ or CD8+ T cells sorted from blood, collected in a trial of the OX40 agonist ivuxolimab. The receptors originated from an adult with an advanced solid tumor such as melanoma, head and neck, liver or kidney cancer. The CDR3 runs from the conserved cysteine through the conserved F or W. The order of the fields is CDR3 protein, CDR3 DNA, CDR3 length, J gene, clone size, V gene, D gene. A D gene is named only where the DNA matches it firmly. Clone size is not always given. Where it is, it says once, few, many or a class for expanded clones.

CDR3 protein: CATSWGPGTGGMETQYF
CDR3 DNA: TGTGCCACCAGTTGGGGACCTGGGACAGGGGGCATGGAGACCCAGTACTTC
CDR3 length: 17
J gene: TRBJ2-5
clone size: -
V gene: TRBV28
D gene: TRBD1

CDR3 protein: CASSHTGMKGYGYTF
CDR3 DNA: TGTGCCAGCAGCCACACAGGGATGAAAGGCTATGGCTACACCTTC
CDR3 length: 15
J gene: TRBJ1-2
clone size: -
V gene: TRBV5-6
D gene: -

CDR3 protein: CASSESGPGNTIYF
CDR3 DNA: TGCGCCAGCAGTGAGTCGGGACCGGGAAACACCATATATTTT
CDR3 length: 14
J gene: TRBJ1-3
clone size: -
V gene: TRBV10-1
D gene: -

CDR3 protein: CSVGQSNEKLFF
CDR3 DNA: TGCAGCGTAGGACAGTCGAATGAAAAACTGTTTTTT
CDR3 length: 12
J gene: TRBJ1-4
clone size: -
V gene: TRBV29-1
D gene: -

CDR3 protein: CASIEGGPTMNTEAFF
CDR3 DNA: TGTGCCAGCATTGAAGGGGGGCCTACTATGAACACTGAAGCTTTCTTT
CDR3 length: 16
J gene: TRBJ1-1
clone size: -
V gene: TRBV27
D gene: -

CDR3 protein: CASSSDRGSYEQYF
CDR3 DNA: TGTGCTAGCAGCAGCGACAGGGGCTCCTACGAGCAGTACTTC
CDR3 length: 14
J gene: TRBJ2-7
clone size: -
V gene: TRBV7-7
D gene: TRBD1

CDR3 protein: CSVEYGLGYTF
CDR3 DNA: TGCAGCGTTGAATACGGCCTAGGCTACACCTTC
CDR3 length: 11
J gene: TRBJ1-2
clone size: -
V gene: TRBV29-1
D gene: -

CDR3 protein: CASSPGQGLPNYGYTF
CDR3 DNA: TGTGCCAGCAGCCCGGGACAGGGGTTACCTAACTATGGCTACACCTTC
CDR3 length: 16
J gene: TRBJ1-2
clone size: -
V gene: TRBV7-2
D gene: TRBD1

CDR3 protein: CASSDSGNEQFF
CDR3 DNA: TGTGCCAGCAGCGATAGCGGGAATGAGCAGTTCTTC
CDR3 length: 12
J gene: TRBJ2-1
clone size: -
V gene: TRBV5-4
D gene: TRBD2

CDR3 protein: CASSYAFLGNEKLFF
CDR3 DNA: TGTGCCAGCAGTTACGCCTTCTTAGGCAATGAAAAACTGTTTTTT
CDR3 length: 15
J gene: TRBJ1-4
clone size: once
V gene: TRBV6-5
D gene: -

CDR3 protein: CASSLYDRANTGELFF
CDR3 DNA: TGTGCCAGCAGCTTATATGACAGGGCGAACACCGGGGAGCTGTTTTTT
CDR3 length: 16
J gene: TRBJ2-2
clone size: -
V gene: TRBV11-3
D gene: TRBD1

CDR3 protein: CASSLVPTGTHEQYF
CDR3 DNA: TGTGCCAGCAGCTTGGTCCCGACAGGGACCCACGAGCAGTACTTC
CDR3 length: 15
J gene: TRBJ2-7
clone size: -
V gene: TRBV5-4
D gene: TRBD1

CDR3 protein: CASSDEATTDTQYF
CDR3 DNA: TGTGCCAGTAGTGACGAGGCTACCACAGATACGCAGTATTTT
CDR3 length: 14
J gene: TRBJ2-3
clone size: -
V gene: TRBV19
D gene: -

CDR3 protein: CAWRQGLNTEAFF
CDR3 DNA: TGTGCCTGGCGACAGGGGCTGAACACTGAAGCTTTCTTT
CDR3 length: 13
J gene: TRBJ1-1
clone size: few
V gene: TRBV30
D gene: TRBD1

CDR3 protein: CACQGVGARTDTQYF
CDR3 DNA: TGTGCCTGCCAAGGCGTGGGGGCACGAACAGATACGCAGTATTTT
CDR3 length: 15
J gene: TRBJ2-3
clone size: -
V gene: TRBV30
D gene: -

CDR3 protein: CASSRDRSYEQYF
CDR3 DNA: TGTGCCAGCAGCCGGGACAGGTCCTACGAGCAGTACTTC
CDR3 length: 13
J gene: TRBJ2-7
clone size: -
V gene: TRBV5-6
D gene: TRBD1

CDR3 protein: CASSLWVSNEKLFF
CDR3 DNA: TGTGCCAGCAGCTTATGGGTTTCTAATGAAAAACTGTTTTTT
CDR3 length: 14
J gene: TRBJ1-4
clone size: -
V gene: TRBV7-2
D gene: -

CDR3 protein: CASSWGTGETYEQYF
CDR3 DNA: TGCGCCAGCAGCTGGGGGACAGGGGAGACCTACGAGCAGTACTTC
CDR3 length: 15
J gene: TRBJ2-7
clone size: -
V gene: TRBV5-1
D gene: TRBD1

CDR3 protein: CAWRQARERIITNSPLHF
CDR3 DNA: TGTGCCTGGAGACAGGCCCGGGAGAGAATAATAACTAATTCACCCCTCCACTTT
CDR3 length: 18
J gene: TRBJ1-6
clone size: few
V gene: TRBV30
D gene: -

CDR3 protein: CASSGGSEQYF
CDR3 DNA: TGTGCCAGCAGTGGTGGGTCCGAGCAGTACTTC
CDR3 length: 11
J gene: TRBJ2-7
clone size: -
V gene: TRBV25-1
D gene: -

CDR3 protein: CASSEGEVYYEQYF
CDR3 DNA: TGTGCCAGCAGTGAAGGTGAGGTTTACTACGAGCAGTACTTC
CDR3 length: 14
J gene: TRBJ2-7
clone size: once
V gene: TRBV6-1
D gene: -

CDR3 protein: CASSHFAGGDTQYF
CDR3 DNA: TGCGCCAGCAGCCACTTCGCGGGGGGAGATACGCAGTATTTT
CDR3 length: 14
J gene: TRBJ2-3
clone size: -
V gene: TRBV4-1
D gene: TRBD2

CDR3 protein: CSVEDWTGKRNYGYTF
CDR3 DNA: TGCAGCGTTGAAGATTGGACAGGGAAAAGGAACTATGGCTACACCTTC
CDR3 length: 16
J gene: TRBJ1-2
clone size: -
V gene: TRBV29-1
D gene: TRBD1

CDR3 protein: CATMGPNYGYTF
CDR3 DNA: TGTGCCACCATGGGGCCCAACTATGGCTACACCTTC
CDR3 length: 12
J gene: TRBJ1-2
clone size: -
V gene: TRBV15
D gene: -

CDR3 protein: CASSADQGLSYEQYF
CDR3 DNA: TGCGCCAGCAGCGCAGACCAGGGACTCTCCTACGAGCAGTACTTC
CDR3 length: 15
J gene: TRBJ2-7
clone size: -
V gene: TRBV5-1
D gene: -

CDR3 protein: CTSSLCFRQDTQYF
CDR3 DNA: TGCACCAGCAGCCTGTGTTTTCGGCAAGATACGCAGTATTTT
CDR3 length: 14
J gene: TRBJ2-3
clone size: few
V gene: TRBV1
D gene: -

CDR3 protein: CASSEGTSGSYNEQFF
CDR3 DNA: TGTGCCAGCAGCGAAGGGACTAGCGGATCCTACAATGAGCAGTTCTTC
CDR3 length: 16
J gene: TRBJ2-1
clone size: -
V gene: TRBV5-6
D gene: TRBD2

CDR3 protein: CASSGLAQETQYF
CDR3 DNA: TGTGCCAGCAGCGGACTAGCCCAAGAGACCCAGTACTTC
CDR3 length: 13
J gene: TRBJ2-5
clone size: -
V gene: TRBV7-6
D gene: TRBD2

CDR3 protein: CASSQDRDRPGYEQYF
CDR3 DNA: TGCGCCAGCAGCCAAGATCGGGACAGGCCAGGATACGAGCAGTACTTC
CDR3 length: 16
J gene: TRBJ2-7
clone size: few
V gene: TRBV4-3
D gene: TRBD1

CDR3 protein: CASRARDMWTGELFF
CDR3 DNA: TGTGCCAGCAGGGCCCGGGACATGTGGACCGGGGAGCTGTTTTTT
CDR3 length: 15
J gene: TRBJ2-2
clone size: once
V gene: TRBV6-5
D gene: -

CDR3 protein: CASSSTGEETQYF
CDR3 DNA: TGTGCCAGCAGCTCGACAGGGGAAGAGACCCAGTACTTC
CDR3 length: 13
J gene: TRBJ2-5
clone size: -
V gene: TRBV5-4
D gene: TRBD1

CDR3 protein: CASSETYAQYF
CDR3 DNA: TGTGCCAGCAGTGAGACCTACGCGCAGTACTTC
CDR3 length: 11
J gene: TRBJ2-7
clone size: -
V gene: TRBV6-5
D gene: -

CDR3 protein: CASSPSTGGGNGYTF
CDR3 DNA: TGTGCCAGTTCCCCCAGCACAGGGGGAGGGAATGGCTACACCTTC
CDR3 length: 15
J gene: TRBJ1-2
clone size: -
V gene: TRBV19
D gene: TRBD1

CDR3 protein: CASSDGQFTDTQYF
CDR3 DNA: TGTGCCAGCAGTGACGGCCAGTTCACAGATACGCAGTATTTT
CDR3 length: 14
J gene: TRBJ2-3
clone size: -
V gene: TRBV6-4
D gene: -

CDR3 protein: CASSPPKSKGDTQYF
CDR3 DNA: TGTGCCAGCAGCCCGCCGAAATCTAAGGGTGATACGCAGTATTTT
CDR3 length: 15
J gene: TRBJ2-3
clone size: large
V gene: TRBV7-9
D gene: -

CDR3 protein: CASSLGSGEETQYF
CDR3 DNA: TGCGCCAGCAGCTTGGGGTCGGGGGAAGAGACCCAGTACTTC
CDR3 length: 14
J gene: TRBJ2-5
clone size: -
V gene: TRBV5-1
D gene: -

CDR3 protein: CASSAGTAAYEQYF
CDR3 DNA: TGCGCCAGCAGCGCCGGGACAGCAGCCTACGAGCAGTACTTC
CDR3 length: 14
J gene: TRBJ2-7
clone size: -
V gene: TRBV5-1
D gene: TRBD1

CDR3 protein: CASKPGQGGYEQYF
CDR3 DNA: TGCGCCAGCAAACCGGGACAGGGGGGTTACGAGCAGTACTTC
CDR3 length: 14
J gene: TRBJ2-7
clone size: -
V gene: TRBV5-1
D gene: TRBD1

CDR3 protein: CASSQDPVAGGQDTQYF
CDR3 DNA: TGTGCCAGCAGCCAAGATCCGGTTGCGGGGGGCCAAGATACGCAGTATTTT
CDR3 length: 17
J gene: TRBJ2-3
clone size: few
V gene: TRBV4-2
D gene: TRBD2

CDR3 protein: CASSLEPGASDNEQFF
CDR3 DNA: TGTGCCAGCAGCTTGGAACCAGGCGCTTCCGACAATGAGCAGTTCTTC
CDR3 length: 16
J gene: TRBJ2-1
clone size: -
V gene: TRBV5-5
D gene: -

CDR3 protein: CASSRITGDYSNQPQHF
CDR3 DNA: TGTGCCAGTAGCCGGATTACAGGGGACTATAGCAATCAGCCCCAGCATTTT
CDR3 length: 17
J gene: TRBJ1-5
clone size: -
V gene: TRBV19
D gene: TRBD1

CDR3 protein: CAVLGGAGYTF
CDR3 DNA: TGTGCCGTCCTTGGGGGGGCCGGCTACACCTTC
CDR3 length: 11
J gene: TRBJ1-2
clone size: -
V gene: TRBV27
D gene: -